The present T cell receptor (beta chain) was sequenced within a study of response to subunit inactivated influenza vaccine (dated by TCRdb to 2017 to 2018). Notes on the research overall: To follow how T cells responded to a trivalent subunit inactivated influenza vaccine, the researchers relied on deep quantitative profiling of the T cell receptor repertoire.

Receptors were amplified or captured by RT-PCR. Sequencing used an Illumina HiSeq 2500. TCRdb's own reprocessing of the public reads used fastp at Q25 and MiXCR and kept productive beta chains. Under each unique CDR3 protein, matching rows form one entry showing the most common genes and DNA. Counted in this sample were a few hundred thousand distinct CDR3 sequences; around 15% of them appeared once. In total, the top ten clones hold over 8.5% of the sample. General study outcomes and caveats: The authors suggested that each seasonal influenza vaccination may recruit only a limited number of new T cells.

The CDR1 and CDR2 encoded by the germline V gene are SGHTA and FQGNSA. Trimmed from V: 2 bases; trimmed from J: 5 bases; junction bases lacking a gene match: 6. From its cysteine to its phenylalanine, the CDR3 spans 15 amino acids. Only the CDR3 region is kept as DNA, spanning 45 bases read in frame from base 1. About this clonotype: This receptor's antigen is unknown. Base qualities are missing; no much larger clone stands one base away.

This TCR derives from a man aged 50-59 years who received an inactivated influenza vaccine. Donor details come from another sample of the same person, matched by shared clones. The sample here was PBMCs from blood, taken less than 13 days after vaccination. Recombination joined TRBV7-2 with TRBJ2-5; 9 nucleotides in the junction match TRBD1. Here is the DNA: TGTGCCAGCAGCTTACCAACAGGGGGCGAGGAGACCCAGTACTTC. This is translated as CASSLPTGGEETQYF.